The 20 T cell receptor beta chains listed next were all sequenced from one sample in a study of cytotoxic CD8 clonotypes in ibrutinib-treated CLL. Only in-frame clones appear in the TCRdb table, and some are missing; sequencing was by immunoSEQ multiplex PCR. The sample consists of approximately 280,000 clones, 70% to 80% of them appearing once. The specimen comprised PBMCs, sampled at disease progression, from a patient treated with ibrutinib. The receptors derive from a human donor with chronic lymphocytic leukemia.

This chain links TRBV29-1 with TRBJ1-1; D gene ambiguous. This CDR3 spans 12 amino acids. Trimming removed 4 bases at V and 1 base at J, with 7 bases between. The germline CDR1 and CDR2 sequences are SQVTM and ANQGSEA. The CDR3 bases are TGCAGCGTTGTGGGGAAGAACACTGAAGCTTTCTTT. Protein sequence: CSVVGKNTEAFF. The full variable domain, its missing parts supplied by reference TRBV29-1 and TRBJ1-1, is SAVISQKPSRDICQRGTSLTIQCQVDSQVTMMFWYRQQPGQSLTLIATANQGSEATYESGFVIDKFPISRPNLTFSTLTVSNMSPEDSSIYLCSVVGKNTEAFFGQGTRLTVV.

This clone was detected many times. The chain couples TRBV4-1 to TRBJ2-7, with 9 bases aligning to TRBD1. The CDR3 is 17 residues long. Trimming removed 1 base from V and 4 bases from J; junction bases left unmatched: 11. Germline-derived CDR1 and CDR2 are MGHRA and YSYEKL. The CDR3 DNA follows: TGCGCCAGCAGCCAAGGGGGACAGGGTAGTAGGAGGTACGAGCAGTACTTC. Protein product: CASSQGGQGSRRYEQYF.

The chain joins TRBV10-3 to TRBJ2-7; D is uncertain. CDR3 length: 14 residues. Trimming pared 2 bases from V and 0 bases from J, leaving 8 bases between. The germline V gene has CDR1 ENHRY and CDR2 SYGVKD. CDR3 in amino acids: CAISEVPVSYEQYF. The DNA of the CDR3 is TGTGCCATCAGTGAGGTGCCGGTCTCCTACGAGCAGTACTTC.

This clone has only a few counts. This CDR3 is CASSQQGAEDTQYF. CDR3 coding DNA: TGCGCCAGCAGCCAACAGGGGGCCGAAGATACGCAGTATTTT. The chain is built from TRBV5-1 and TRBJ2-3; 9 bases line up with TRBD1. From germline, CDR1 is SGHRS and CDR2 YFSETQ. With V trimmed by 4 bases and J by 5 bases, 5 bases remained unmatched. There are 14 residues in the CDR3.

V is TRBV14 and J is TRBJ2-5, with a weak D call TRBD1 (5 bases). V was shortened by 1 base and J by 4 bases, with 7 bases between the two germline ends. The CDR3 consists of 13 residues. Germline CDR1 SGHDN, CDR2 FVKESK. In DNA form, the CDR3 reads TGTGCCAGCAGCCAAGCGACAGTAGAGACCCAGTACTTC. This codes for CASSQATVETQYF.

The CDR3 DNA reads TGTGCCAGCAGCTTCCGGACAGGGGTAGATAATTCACCCCTCCACTTT. This codes for CASSFRTGVDNSPLHF. The V call is TRBV13, the J call TRBJ1-6, with 9 bases fitting TRBD1. Germline V gene lookup returns CDR1 PRHDT and CDR2 FYEKMQ (reference sequence). V was pared by 3 bases and J by 5 bases, with 5 bases of the junction left unmatched. The CDR3 covers 16 residues. The full variable domain, in which reference TRBV13 and TRBJ1-6 provide the parts outside the CDR3, is AAGVIQSPRHLIKEKRETATLKCYPIPRHDTVYWYQQGPGQDPQFLISFYEKMQSDKGSIPDRFSAQQFSDYHSELNMSSLELGDSALYFCASSFRTGVDNSPLHFGNGTRLTVT.

The chain recombines TRBV5-1 with TRBJ2-2; D is ambiguous. This CDR3 comprises 12 residues. Germline lookup yields CDR1 SGHRS and CDR2 YFSETQ. The V and J ends lost 2 bases and 5 bases respectively, with 4 bases between them. CDR3 residues: CASSLTTGELFF. The CDR3 nucleotides are TGCGCCAGCAGCTTAACGACCGGGGAGCTGTTTTTT. Based on the CDR3 plus reference TRBV5-1 and TRBJ2-2, the full variable domain is KAGVTQTPRYLIKTRGQQVTLSCSPISGHRSVSWYQQTPGQGLQFLFEYFSETQRNKGNFPGRFSGRQFSNSRSEMNVSTLELGDSALYLCASSLTTGELFFGEGSRLTVL.

This clone has a handful of counts. The chain joins TRBV28 to TRBJ1-2, with D possibly TRBD1 on 5 matching bases. The CDR3 sequence is 15 residues long. Trimming shortened V by 3 bases and J by 4 bases, and 15 bases separated the two germline ends. CDR1 and CDR2 (germline): MDHEN, SYDVKM. For the CDR3, the DNA is TGTGCCAGCAGTTTTGCCGGGGGTTTCGGCTATGGCTACACCTTC. Protein sequence: CASSFAGGFGYGYTF.

The chain recombines TRBV10-3 with TRBJ1-2; D uncertain. Trimming stripped 11 bases from V and 2 bases from J, with 15 bases between. Germline values: CDR1 ENHRY, CDR2 SYGVKD. CDR3 length equals 13 residues. In nucleotides, the CDR3 is TGTGCCTCCCGGACTGGGCTAAACTATGGCTACACCTTC. This sequence encodes CASRTGLNYGYTF.

The chain uses TRBV19 and TRBJ1-2; D is undetermined. This CDR3 comprises 12 residues. Germline V gene data show CDR1 as LNHDA and CDR2 as SQIVND (reference sequence). V lost 5 bases and J 7 bases, leaving 11 bases between the germline ends. The CDR3 DNA reads as TGTGCCAGTAGTCCAGATAGGGCTGGCTACACCTTC. This sequence encodes CASSPDRAGYTF.

The table lists this clone with a few counts. The chain carries TRBV18 and TRBJ2-1; TRBD1 agrees at 10 bases. The CDR3 contains 14 residues. Germline lookup yields CDR1 KGHSH and CDR2 LQKENI. The V gene end was trimmed by 2 bases and the J gene end by 7 bases; junction bases not matched to a gene: 2. The CDR3 loop reads CASSPRQGANEQFF. The DNA for the CDR3 is TGTGCCAGCTCACCAAGACAGGGGGCTAATGAGCAGTTCTTC.

The chain combines TRBV28 with TRBJ1-1; 9 bases map to TRBD1. The CDR3 sequence is 11 residues long. Trimming removed 4 bases from V and 10 bases from J; junction bases left unmatched: 1. Germline assignment: CDR1 MDHEN and CDR2 SYDVKM. Written as DNA, the CDR3 is TGTGCCAGCAGTTCGGACAGGGGAGCTTTCTTT. Translating it yields CASSSDRGAFF.

This clone was detected once. V is TRBV6-4 and J is TRBJ2-5; weak D call: TRBD2 (7 bases). The germline CDR1 and CDR2 sequences are MRHNA and SNTAGT. V was pared by 3 bases and J by 5 bases, with 10 bases between. The CDR3 is made up of 13 amino acids. The CDR3 nucleotides read TGTGCCAGCAGTGAAGGGGGAGGGGAGACCCAGTACTTC. As protein: CASSEGGGETQYF.

The chain carries TRBV10-3 and TRBJ2-1; the D is unclear. CDR1 is ENHRY and CDR2 is SYGVKD in the germline V gene. V was shortened by 10 bases and J by 3 bases, with 10 bases between the two germline ends. This CDR3 has 12 residues. The CDR3 DNA reads TGTGCCACCTCGACTGACTACAATGAGCAGTTCTTC. Translated, it gives CATSTDYNEQFF.

The V call is TRBV5-1, the J call TRBJ2-5; tentative D call: TRBD1 (5 bases). The V end was cut by 1 base, the J end by 4 bases, with 8 bases between. CDR1 and CDR2 (germline): SGHRS, YFSETQ. The CDR3 has 13 residues. The CDR3 DNA is TGCGCCAGCAGCTTGACAGGAGCAGAGACCCAGTACTTC. Amino acids: CASSLTGAETQYF.

The V call is TRBV5-1, the J call TRBJ1-1, with 11 bases that match TRBD1. Looked up from germline, CDR1 is SGHRS and CDR2 is YFSETQ. The CDR3 has 18 amino acids. With 2 bases clipped from V and 7 bases from J, the junction kept 16 bases outside the gene matches. CDR3 amino acids: CASSLSGTGGIYRFEAFF. CDR3 sequence (DNA): TGCGCCAGCAGCTTATCCGGGACAGGGGGAATTTATCGCTTTGAAGCTTTCTTT.

This clone has more than one count but fewer than ten. Other DNA sequences in this specimen translate into the identical CDR3. The CDR3 region is CAISERGQGGYEQYF. DNA of the CDR3: TGTGCCATCAGTGAGCGTGGACAGGGGGGCTACGAGCAGTACTTC. The J gene is TRBJ2-7, the V gene TRBV10-3; 10 positions match TRBD1. V lost 2 bases to trimming and J lost 3 bases; unmatched junction nucleotides: 4. Germline CDR1 and CDR2: ENHRY and SYGVKD. The CDR3 has 15 residues.

With regard to this clone: The junction departs from the called germline gene at one end, perhaps through a read error. The chain carries TRBV29-1 and TRBJ1-3; D not resolved. In germline, CDR1 is SQVTM, CDR2 ANQGSEA. The CDR3 has 14 residues. In DNA form, the CDR3 reads TGCAGCGTGGAAGACATTAGATCTGGAAACACCATATATTTT. It encodes CSVEDIRSGNTIYF.

The chain employs TRBV11-2 and TRBJ1-1; the D is unclear. The CDR3 is 16 residues long. CDR1 is SGHAT and CDR2 is FQNNGV in the germline V gene. V lost 0 bases to trimming and J lost 0 bases, with 11 bases between them. CDR3 nucleotide sequence: TGTGCCAGCAGCTTAGATCTTGAGTCCGTGAACACTGAAGCTTTCTTT. It encodes CASSLDLESVNTEAFF.

CDR3 sequence (DNA): TGCAGCGTTGTCGATGGGGGGTCTGACGAGCAGTACTTC. Translating gives CSVVDGGSDEQYF. The chain has TRBV29-1 and TRBJ2-7, with D possibly matching TRBD2 (6 bases). Germline lookup yields CDR1 SQVTM and CDR2 ANQGSEA. The CDR3 is made up of 13 amino acids. Between the trimmed V and J ends, which lost 4 bases and 5 bases, there was a span of 15 bases.